This entry concerns a single T cell receptor (beta chain). Using immunoSEQ multiplex PCR, the repertoire was profiled, and TCRdb retains in-frame clones only, with some absent. The repertoire holds about 2.1 million clones, with 90% to 95% as singletons. CD45RO-negative, CCR7-selected cells formed the naive CD8 fraction, which excluded terminally differentiated effector memory CD45RA+ cells. This record comes from a study of shared clonotypes between healthy human individuals. Germline V gene sequence: CDR1 SGHAT, CDR2 FQDESV (reference sequence). The ends were cut back, 3 bases at V and 8 bases at J, with 11 bases in the middle. The CDR3 consists of 14 residues.

This receptor was taken from a man aged 18 to 30 in good health. Some clones in this sample may be carry-over from other donors' samples. The sample taken for sequencing was naive CD8+ T cells from PBMCs. This chain links TRBV11-1 with TRBJ1-6; no clear D gene. CDR3 in amino acids: CASSLPGADSPLHF. CDR3 in DNA: TGTGCCAGCAGCTTGCCGGGAGCCGATTCACCCCTCCACTTT.